This T cell receptor (beta chain) derives from a study of CD8 T cells in Susac syndrome. The authors reverse transcribed roughly 0.5 to 1 ug RNA with random hexamers. MiXCR, run by TCRdb on the immunoSEQ multiplex PCR reads, gives a single entry per CDR3 protein. The data hold roughly 200,000 distinct CDR3 sequences, with 90% to 95% observed a single time. This CDR3 region has 15 residues. Germline lookup yields CDR1 MDHEN and CDR2 SYDVKM. J was trimmed by 4 bases and V by 7 bases; bases with no gene match: 10. The origin of this receptor is a human donor in good health. The source material was CD4+ T cells from PBMCs. V usage is TRBV28 and J usage is TRBJ1-5; 7 bases match TRBD1. The CDR3 spells CASIRGGQLNQPQHF. The CDR3 DNA sequence: TGTGCCAGCATCCGTGGGGGACAGTTGAATCAGCCCCAGCATTTT.